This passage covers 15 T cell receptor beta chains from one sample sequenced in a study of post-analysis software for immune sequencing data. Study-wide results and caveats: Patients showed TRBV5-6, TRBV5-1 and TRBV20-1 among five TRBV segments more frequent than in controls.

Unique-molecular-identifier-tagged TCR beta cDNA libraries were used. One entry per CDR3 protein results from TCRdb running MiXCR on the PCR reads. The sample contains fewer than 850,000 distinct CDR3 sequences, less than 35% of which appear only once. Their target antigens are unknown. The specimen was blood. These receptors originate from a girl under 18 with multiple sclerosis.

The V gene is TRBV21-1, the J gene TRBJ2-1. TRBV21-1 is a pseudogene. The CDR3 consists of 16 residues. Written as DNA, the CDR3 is TGTGCCAGCAGCCACTATACAGAGAGCTCCTACAATGAGCAGTTCTTC. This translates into CASSHYTESSYNEQFF.

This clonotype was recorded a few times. Here the CDR3 reads CASSLLLNLGNEQFF. DNA for the CDR3: TGTGCCAGCAGCTTACTACTCAACCTGGGCAATGAGCAGTTCTTC. The chain joins TRBV7-9 to TRBJ2-1, with D unresolved. Looked up from germline, CDR1 is SEHNR and CDR2 is FQNEAQ (reference sequence). This CDR3 comprises 15 residues. V lost 2 bases, J lost 6 bases, and 14 bases lay in between.

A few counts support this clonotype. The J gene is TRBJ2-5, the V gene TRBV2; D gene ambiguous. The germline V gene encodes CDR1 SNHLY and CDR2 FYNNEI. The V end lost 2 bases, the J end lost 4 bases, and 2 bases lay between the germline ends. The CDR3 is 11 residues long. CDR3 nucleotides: TGTGCCAGCAGTGAAATAGAGACCCAGTACTTC. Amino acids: CASSEIETQYF.

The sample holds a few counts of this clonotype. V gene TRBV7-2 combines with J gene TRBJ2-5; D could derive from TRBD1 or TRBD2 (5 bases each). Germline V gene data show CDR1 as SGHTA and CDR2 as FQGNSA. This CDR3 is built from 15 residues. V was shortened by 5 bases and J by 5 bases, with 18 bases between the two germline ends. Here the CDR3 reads CASSPRDHLGETQYF. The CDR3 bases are TGTGCCAGCAGCCCAAGGGACCATCTCGGGGAGACCCAGTACTTC.

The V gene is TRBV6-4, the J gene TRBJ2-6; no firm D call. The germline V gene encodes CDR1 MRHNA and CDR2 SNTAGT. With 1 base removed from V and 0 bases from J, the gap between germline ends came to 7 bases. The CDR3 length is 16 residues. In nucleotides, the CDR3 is TGTGCCAGCAGTGACTGGGCCGGCTCTGGGGCCAACGTCCTGACTTTC. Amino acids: CASSDWAGSGANVLTF.

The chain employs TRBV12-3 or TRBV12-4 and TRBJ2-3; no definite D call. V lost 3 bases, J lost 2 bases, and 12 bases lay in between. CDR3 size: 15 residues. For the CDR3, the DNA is TGTGCCAGCAGTTTTTTCCTATCGACCACAGATACGCAGTATTTT. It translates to CASSFFLSTTDTQYF.

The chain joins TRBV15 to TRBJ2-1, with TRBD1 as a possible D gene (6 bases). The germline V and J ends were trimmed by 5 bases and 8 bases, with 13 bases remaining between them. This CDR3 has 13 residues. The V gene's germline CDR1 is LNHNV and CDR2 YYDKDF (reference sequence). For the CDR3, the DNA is TGTGCCACCAGCGCAGGGGCGAGCGATGAGCAGTTCTTC. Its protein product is CATSAGASDEQFF.

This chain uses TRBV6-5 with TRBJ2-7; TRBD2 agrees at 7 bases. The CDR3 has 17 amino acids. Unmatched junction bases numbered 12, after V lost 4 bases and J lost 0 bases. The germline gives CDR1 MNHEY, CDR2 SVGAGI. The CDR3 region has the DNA TGTGCCAGCAGTTTGGGAGGTATCGGGGGGTACTCCTACGAGCAGTACTTC. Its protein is CASSLGGIGGYSYEQYF.

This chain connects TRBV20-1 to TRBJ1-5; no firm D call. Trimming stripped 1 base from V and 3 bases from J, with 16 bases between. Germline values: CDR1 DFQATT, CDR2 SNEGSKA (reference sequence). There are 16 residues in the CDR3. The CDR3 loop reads CSARGGRGSFNQPQHF. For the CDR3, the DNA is TGCAGTGCTAGAGGGGGTCGGGGATCGTTCAATCAGCCCCAGCATTTT.

The CDR3 sequence: CASRERDRDDYGYTF. In DNA form, the CDR3 reads TGTGCCAGCAGAGAAAGGGACAGGGACGACTATGGCTACACCTTC. The rearrangement uses TRBV2 and TRBJ1-2, with 9 bases that match TRBD1. Germline lookup yields CDR1 SNHLY and CDR2 FYNNEI. V trimming: 6 bases; J trimming: 3 bases; junction bases outside the gene matches: 8. The CDR3 contains 15 residues.

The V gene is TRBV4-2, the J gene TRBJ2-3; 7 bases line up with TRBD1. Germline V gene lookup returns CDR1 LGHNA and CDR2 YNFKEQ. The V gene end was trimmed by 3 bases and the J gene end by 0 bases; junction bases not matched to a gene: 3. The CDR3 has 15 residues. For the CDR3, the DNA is TGTGCCAGCAGCCACCCGGACAGGAGCACAGATACGCAGTATTTT. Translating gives CASSHPDRSTDTQYF.

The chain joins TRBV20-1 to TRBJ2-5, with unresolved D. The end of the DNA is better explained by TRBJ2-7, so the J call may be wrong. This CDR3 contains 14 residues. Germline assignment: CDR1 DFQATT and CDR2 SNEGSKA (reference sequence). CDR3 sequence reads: CSARYHRTADEQYF. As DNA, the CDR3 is TGCAGTGCTCGCTACCATCGAACGGCGGACGAGCAGTACTTC.

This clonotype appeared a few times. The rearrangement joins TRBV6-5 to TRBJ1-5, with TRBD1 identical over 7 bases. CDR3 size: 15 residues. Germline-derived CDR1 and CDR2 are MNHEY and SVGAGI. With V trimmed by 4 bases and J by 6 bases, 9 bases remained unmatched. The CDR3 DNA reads TGTGCCAGCAGTTCTCGACAGGGCATCGGTCAGCCCCAGCATTTT. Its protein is CASSSRQGIGQPQHF.

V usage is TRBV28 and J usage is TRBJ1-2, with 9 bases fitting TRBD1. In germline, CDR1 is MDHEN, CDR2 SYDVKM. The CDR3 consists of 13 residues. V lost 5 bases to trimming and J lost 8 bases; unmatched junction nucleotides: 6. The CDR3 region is CASSRDRAMGYTF. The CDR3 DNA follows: TGTGCCAGCAGTCGGGACAGGGCGATGGGCTACACCTTC.

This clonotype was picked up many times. CDR3 residues: CSARDKLTGGQETQYF. CDR3 nucleotides: TGCAGTGCTAGAGACAAGTTGACGGGAGGGCAAGAGACCCAGTACTTC. The V call is TRBV20-1, the J call TRBJ2-5, with 8 positions matching TRBD2. Germline CDR1 reads DFQATT; CDR2 reads SNEGSKA (reference sequence). This CDR3 spans 16 amino acids. Unmatched junction bases numbered 8, after V lost 0 bases and J lost 2 bases.